Presented here are 11 T cell receptor beta chains from one specimen sequenced in a study of cytomegalovirus exposure and HLA in healthy donors. Amplification used 60 Vbeta primers and 13 Jbeta primers. Libraries were prepared by immunoSEQ multiplex PCR; TCRdb keeps only in-frame clonotypes and omits some of them. Among over 120,000 clones listed, roughly four fifths were seen once. Sequenced sample: PBMCs. These receptors were collected from a man aged 30 to 45 in good health and CMV-seropositive.

The chain combines TRBV7-8 with TRBJ1-3, with a tentative D call TRBD1 (6 bases). CDR1 SGHVS and CDR2 FQNEAQ come from the germline V gene. This CDR3 has 17 residues. V lost 1 base to trimming and J lost 0 bases, with 13 bases between them. The CDR3: CASSLEAGAYSGNTIYF. The CDR3, as DNA: TGTGCCAGCAGCTTAGAGGCAGGGGCCTACTCTGGAAACACCATATATTTT.

This chain links TRBV4-2 with TRBJ2-7, with D perhaps TRBD1 (6 bases). The CDR3 totals 15 residues. V was shortened by 0 bases and J by 0 bases, with 9 bases between the two germline ends. Germline CDR1 reads LGHNA; CDR2 reads YNFKEQ. The CDR3 here is CASSQDLDSSYEQYF. For the CDR3, the DNA is TGTGCCAGCAGCCAAGATTTGGACAGCTCCTACGAGCAGTACTTC.

V is TRBV9 and J is TRBJ2-1; D unclear. Germline V gene sequence: CDR1 SGDLS, CDR2 YYNGEE. The CDR3 spans 15 residues. V lost 0 bases, J lost 5 bases, and 12 bases lay in between. The CDR3 here is CASSVGLAGDNEQFF. For the CDR3, the DNA is TGTGCCAGCAGCGTAGGGCTCGCAGGTGACAATGAGCAGTTCTTC. Full variable domain (rest looked up from reference TRBV9 and TRBJ2-1): DSGVTQTPKHLITATGQRVTLRCSPRSGDLSVYWYQQSLDQGLQFLIQYYNGEERAKGNILERFSAQQFPDLHSELNLSSLELGDSALYFCASSVGLAGDNEQFFGPGTRLTVL.

V gene TRBV5-1 combines with J gene TRBJ2-3, with 9 bases that match TRBD2. The CDR3 runs 14 residues. With 7 bases clipped from V and 6 bases from J, the junction kept 9 bases outside the gene matches. Germline-derived CDR1 and CDR2 are SGHRS and YFSETQ. The CDR3 here is CASVDVSGGDTQYF. The CDR3, as DNA: TGCGCCAGCGTCGATGTTAGCGGGGGTGATACGCAGTATTTT.

V usage is TRBV30 and J usage is TRBJ1-6, with a weak D call TRBD1 (5 bases). Germline lookup yields CDR1 GTSNPN and CDR2 SVGIG (reference sequence). V lost 1 base to trimming and J lost 7 bases, with 5 bases between them. This CDR3 is built from 12 residues. The chain's CDR3 is CAWSEGNSPLHF. The CDR3 DNA follows: TGTGCCTGGAGTGAGGGGAATTCACCCCTCCACTTT. Using reference TRBV30 and TRBJ1-6 for the parts outside the CDR3, the full variable domain is SQTIHQWPATLVQPVGSPLSLECTVEGTSNPNLYWYRQAAGRGLQLLFYSVGIGQISSEVPQNLSASRPQDRQFILSSKKLLLSDSGFYLCAWSEGNSPLHFGNGTRLTVT.

The chain carries TRBV15 and TRBJ2-2, with D perhaps TRBD2 (6 bases). Trimming took 8 bases from V and 2 from J, leaving 12 bases between them. The germline CDR1 and CDR2 sequences are LNHNV and YYDKDF (reference sequence). The CDR3 covers 14 residues. The CDR3 loop reads CATSDGGNTGELFF. In DNA form, the CDR3 reads TGTGCCACCTCTGACGGGGGAAACACCGGGGAGCTGTTTTTT.

The chain joins TRBV5-6 to TRBJ1-5; 7 bases fit TRBD1. J was trimmed by 1 base and V by 4 bases; bases with no gene match: 2. This CDR3 comprises 14 residues. The germline V gene encodes CDR1 SGHDT and CDR2 YYEEEE. CDR3 sequence reads: CASSAGQSNQPQHF. The CDR3 DNA sequence: TGTGCCAGCAGCGCGGGACAGAGCAATCAGCCCCAGCATTTT.

This chain connects TRBV6-1 to TRBJ1-1, with D perhaps matching TRBD1 (5 bases). CDR3 length: 13 amino acids. V was clipped by 3 bases and J by 6 bases, with 11 bases between them. Germline V gene sequence: CDR1 MNHNS, CDR2 SASEGT. Here the CDR3 DNA reads TGTGCCAGCAGTGAGCGGGGGTACGCTGAAGCTTTCTTT. Translating it yields CASSERGYAEAFF.

The CDR3 spells CASTPLIAGERGNEQFF. Written as DNA, the CDR3 is TGTGCCAGCACCCCCTTGATAGCGGGAGAACGGGGCAATGAGCAGTTCTTC. The chain is built from TRBV7-9 and TRBJ2-1; 9 bases map to TRBD2. V shed 7 bases and J 6 bases; nucleotides not matched to a gene: 16. The CDR3 runs to 17 residues. Germline-derived CDR1 and CDR2 are SEHNR and FQNEAQ (reference sequence).

The chain employs TRBV28 and TRBJ1-6, with D perhaps matching TRBD1 (5 bases). Germline values: CDR1 MDHEN, CDR2 SYDVKM. V lost 2 bases to trimming and J lost 9 bases, with 14 bases between them. CDR3 size: 15 residues. CDR3 loop: CASSLLQGLSSPLHF. CDR3 nucleotide sequence: TGTGCCAGCAGTTTACTTCAGGGCCTTAGTTCACCCCTCCACTTT.

This clone has only one observation. This chain uses TRBV10-3 with TRBJ1-2; D gene ambiguous. The germline gives CDR1 ENHRY, CDR2 SYGVKD. V shed 4 bases and J shed 6 bases, with 9 bases lying between them. This CDR3 comprises 12 residues. This chain's CDR3 is CAISATDNGYTF. Written as DNA, the CDR3 is TGTGCCATCAGTGCCACTGATAATGGCTACACCTTC.